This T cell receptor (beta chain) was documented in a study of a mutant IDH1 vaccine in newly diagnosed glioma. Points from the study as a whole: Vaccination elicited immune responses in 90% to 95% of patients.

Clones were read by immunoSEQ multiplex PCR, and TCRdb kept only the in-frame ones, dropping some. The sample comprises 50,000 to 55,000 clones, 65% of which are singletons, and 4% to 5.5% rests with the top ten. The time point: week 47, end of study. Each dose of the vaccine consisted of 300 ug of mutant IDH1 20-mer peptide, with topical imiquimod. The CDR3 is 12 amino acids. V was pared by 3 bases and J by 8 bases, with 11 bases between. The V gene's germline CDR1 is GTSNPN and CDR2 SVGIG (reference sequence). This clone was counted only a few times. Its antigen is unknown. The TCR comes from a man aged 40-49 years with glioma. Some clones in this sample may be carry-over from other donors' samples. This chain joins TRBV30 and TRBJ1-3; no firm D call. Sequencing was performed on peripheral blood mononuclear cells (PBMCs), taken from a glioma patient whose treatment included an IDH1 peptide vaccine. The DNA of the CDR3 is TGTGCCTGGAGCCAGATCGGGGACACCATATATTTT. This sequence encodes CAWSQIGDTIYF.